A single sample is the source of the 26 T cell receptor beta chains below, sequenced in a study of cytomegalovirus exposure and HLA in healthy donors listed by TCRdb under 2017. The method was the immunoSEQ multiplex PCR assay. The multiplex PCR relied on a mix of 60 forward primers for TCR Vbeta segments and 13 reverse primers for TCR Jbeta segments. Entries here come from immuneACCESS through TCRdb and include only in-frame sequences with V and J called. Some clones fail to appear in such tables; in the studies checked, an unresolved V gene covers under half of the shortfall, and the cause of the remainder is unknown. Within this sample are about 130,000 clones, with roughly four fifths of them counted one time only. Together, the top ten hold roughly 1.2% of the sample. The specimen sequenced was PBMCs. The receptors stem from a girl aged 2-10 years in good health and CMV-seronegative.

The rearrangement uses TRBV18 and TRBJ2-5; D is ambiguous. The ends were cut back, 3 bases at V and 5 bases at J, with 4 bases in the middle. Germline CDR1 is KGHSH and CDR2 is LQKENI. There are 11 residues in the CDR3. CDR3 in amino acids: CASSPSETQYF. The CDR3, as DNA: TGTGCCAGCTCACCCTCGGAGACCCAGTACTTC.

The chain uses TRBV19 and TRBJ2-1; D not certain. Trimming removed 5 bases at V and 0 bases at J, with 5 bases between. The germline V gene has CDR1 LNHDA and CDR2 SQIVND (reference sequence). CDR3 length equals 13 residues. Here the CDR3 reads CASSADSYNEQFF. CDR3 coding DNA: TGTGCCAGTAGTGCGGACTCCTACAATGAGCAGTTCTTC.

The V call is TRBV28, the J call TRBJ1-2; D might be TRBD1 (5 bases). CDR3 length: 18 residues. Germline V gene data show CDR1 as MDHEN and CDR2 as SYDVKM. V shed 6 bases and J shed 7 bases, with 30 bases lying between them. CDR3 DNA sequence: TGTGCCAGCAGCCTCGACGGGGGAACTATTTTCGTCGCGGGTGGCTACACCTTC. Its translation: CASSLDGGTIFVAGGYTF.

The gene calls are TRBV19 and TRBJ1-1, with D possibly being TRBD1 (6 bases). CDR3 length: 17 amino acids. V was cut by 4 bases and J by 0 bases, with 18 bases left in between. Germline loops: CDR1 LNHDA, CDR2 SQIVND (reference sequence). CDR3 in amino acids: CASSRQAYLRLNTEAFF. Here the CDR3 DNA reads TGTGCCAGTAGTAGACAGGCCTACCTCAGATTGAACACTGAAGCTTTCTTT.

The rearrangement joins TRBV15 to TRBJ2-1, with TRBD2 matching over 10 bases. The V segment lost 1 base and the J segment 9 bases; nucleotides outside the gene matches: 12. Looked up from germline, CDR1 is LNHNV and CDR2 is YYDKDF (reference sequence). This CDR3 has 17 amino acids. CDR3 DNA: TGTGCCACCAGCAGAGTGTATAGCGGGGGGTCCCCTTTTGAGCAGTTCTTC. Translated: CATSRVYSGGSPFEQFF.

The chain combines TRBV29-1 with TRBJ2-3; TRBD2 agrees at 7 bases. CDR1 is SQVTM, CDR2 ANQGSEA, per germline. The V gene end was trimmed by 6 bases and the J gene end by 3 bases; junction bases not matched to a gene: 6. CDR3 size: 13 residues. The CDR3 sequence is CSVGGRLTDTQYF. CDR3 sequence (DNA): TGCAGCGTAGGCGGGAGACTTACAGATACGCAGTATTTT.

The rearrangement uses TRBV4-2 and TRBJ2-6; D not resolved. V was pared by 4 bases and J by 2 bases, with 9 bases between. This CDR3 spans 15 amino acids. Germline CDR1 is LGHNA and CDR2 is YNFKEQ. CDR3 region: CASSPDTAGANVLTF. The CDR3 DNA reads TGTGCCAGCAGCCCAGACACAGCTGGGGCCAACGTCCTGACTTTC.

The CDR3 DNA reads as TGTGCTAGTGGTTTTCCCGGGGAGACCCAGTACTTC. This gives the protein CASGFPGETQYF. This chain connects TRBV12-5 to TRBJ2-5; D gene ambiguous. The germline V and J ends were trimmed by 3 bases and 5 bases, with 7 bases remaining between them. This CDR3 spans 12 amino acids. The germline V gene has CDR1 LGHNT and CDR2 FRNRAP.

In this sample, this clone turned up a few times. A read error may account for a junction end that differs from germline. This chain joins TRBV27 and TRBJ2-1; 7 nucleotides line up with TRBD2. Germline V gene sequence: CDR1 MNHEY, CDR2 SMNVEV (reference sequence). CDR3 length: 13 residues. The CDR3 nucleotides read TGTGCCAGCAGACCTTCCGGTGGGAGGGCCCCCCTCTTC. Protein: CASRPSGGRAPLF.

V is TRBV14 and J is TRBJ2-7; D is possibly TRBD1 (6 bases). The CDR3 runs 14 residues. V lost 5 bases and J 3 bases, leaving 14 bases between the germline ends. The germline V gene has CDR1 SGHDN and CDR2 FVKESK. CDR3 amino acids: CASSATGTYYEQYF. CDR3 DNA sequence: TGTGCCAGCAGCGCAACCGGGACATACTACGAGCAGTACTTC.

The chain is built from TRBV7-9 and TRBJ1-4; D is ambiguous. The CDR3 sequence is 15 residues long. Trimming shortened V by 1 base and J by 4 bases, and 10 bases separated the two germline ends. Per germline, CDR1 SEHNR and CDR2 FQNEAQ (reference sequence). As DNA, the CDR3 is TGTGCCAGCAGCTTAGGGGCAGTCAATAATGAAAAACTGTTTTTT. Protein sequence: CASSLGAVNNEKLFF.

The V call is TRBV5-1, the J call TRBJ2-5; TRBD1 matches at 7 bases. The CDR3 sequence is 16 residues long. After removal of 0 bases from V and 7 bases from J, the junction contained 12 bases not matched to a gene. CDR1 SGHRS and CDR2 YFSETQ come from the germline V gene. The DNA for the CDR3 is TGCGCCAGCAGCTTGGGGGGAAACAGGGGCTCGGGGACCCAGTACTTC. Its translation is CASSLGGNRGSGTQYF. The variable domain in full, completed from reference TRBV5-1 and TRBJ2-5, reads KAGVTQTPRYLIKTRGQQVTLSCSPISGHRSVSWYQQTPGQGLQFLFEYFSETQRNKGNFPGRFSGRQFSNSRSEMNVSTLELGDSALYLCASSLGGNRGSGTQYFGPGTRLLVL.

The chain couples TRBV23-1 to TRBJ2-5; 7 positions match TRBD1. TRBV23-1 is flagged as an ORF with uncertain function. The CDR3 extends over 12 amino acids. The junction had 5 bases not matched to a gene; V was cut back by 8 bases and J by 5 bases. The CDR3 region is CASPLTGETQYF. CDR3 nucleotides: TGCGCCAGCCCCCTGACAGGGGAGACCCAGTACTTC.

The CDR3 is CASGGDRDYEQYF. The CDR3 DNA is TGCGCCAGCGGTGGGGACAGAGACTACGAGCAGTACTTC. The chain is built from TRBV10-1 and TRBJ2-7; TRBD1 agrees at 7 bases. The length of the CDR3 is 13 residues. CDR1 and CDR2 (germline): WNHNN, SYGVQD (reference sequence). The V and J ends lost 8 bases and 3 bases, in that order; junction bases with no gene match: 7.

This clone was seen a handful of times. The chain joins TRBV4-1 to TRBJ1-5; D remains unclear. The length of the CDR3 is 16 residues. V was cut by 1 base and J by 0 bases, with 10 bases left in between. Germline CDR1 reads MGHRA; CDR2 reads YSYEKL. The CDR3 sequence: CASSQGNSYSNQPQHF. Here the CDR3 DNA reads TGCGCCAGCAGCCAAGGAAACAGTTATAGCAATCAGCCCCAGCATTTT.

This clone was seen a few times. The chain couples TRBV6-1 to TRBJ1-1, with D maybe TRBD1 (5 bases). Trimming took 8 bases from V and 3 from J, leaving 13 bases between them. Germline CDR1 reads MNHNS; CDR2 reads SASEGT. This CDR3 is built from 13 residues. The CDR3 DNA sequence: TGTGCCAGCGGCCAACAGGATGACACTGAAGCTTTCTTT. Encoded protein: CASGQQDDTEAFF.

The chain uses TRBV13 and TRBJ1-3; maybe TRBD1 (6 bases). V was shortened by 0 bases and J by 12 bases, with 18 bases between the two germline ends. Germline V gene sequence: CDR1 PRHDT, CDR2 FYEKMQ (reference sequence). The CDR3 extends over 15 amino acids. In nucleotides, the CDR3 is TGTGCCAGCAGCTTAGGAGACAGGACCCCGACACGCATATATTTT. Protein: CASSLGDRTPTRIYF.

A single count supports this clone. This chain connects TRBV19 to TRBJ2-7; 9 positions agree with TRBD1. The CDR3 spans 14 residues. With 5 bases clipped from V and 1 base from J, the junction kept 3 bases outside the gene matches. CDR1 and CDR2 from the germline V gene are LNHDA and SQIVND (reference sequence). This CDR3 reads CASSAGTGSYEQYF. DNA of the CDR3: TGTGCCAGTAGTGCCGGGACAGGGTCCTACGAGCAGTACTTC.

CDR3 protein: CASSPPQGRGQETQYF. CDR3 in DNA: TGTGCCAGCTCACCACCCCAGGGTAGGGGCCAAGAGACCCAGTACTTC. The rearrangement joins TRBV18 to TRBJ2-5, with TRBD1 as a possible D gene (5 bases). Per germline, CDR1 KGHSH and CDR2 LQKENI. Trimming removed 0 bases from V and 1 base from J, with 12 bases in between. This CDR3 has 16 amino acids.

The chain carries TRBV5-1 and TRBJ2-3; 9 bases map to TRBD2. CDR3 length equals 14 residues. Germline loops: CDR1 SGHRS, CDR2 YFSETQ. Trimming at V came to 5 bases and at J to 1 base, leaving 2 bases not matched to a gene. CDR3 sequence: CASRRTSGTDTQYF. The DNA of the CDR3 is TGCGCCAGCAGACGGACTAGCGGCACAGATACGCAGTATTTT.

The chain employs TRBV27 and TRBJ2-7; 8 nucleotides match TRBD1. The CDR3 length is 13 residues. Germline CDR1 and CDR2: MNHEY and SMNVEV (reference sequence). Losses at the gene ends were 5 bases for V and 5 bases for J; bases not matched to a gene: 5. CDR3: CASSPGQGHEQYF. The DNA for the CDR3 is TGTGCCAGCAGTCCTGGACAGGGCCACGAGCAGTACTTC.

This chain connects TRBV4-1 to TRBJ2-3; TRBD2 matches 9 bases. Looked up from germline, CDR1 is MGHRA and CDR2 is YSYEKL. The CDR3 totals 14 residues. Trimming removed 1 base from V and 6 bases from J; junction bases left unmatched: 2. In DNA, the CDR3 is TGCGCCAGCAGCCAAGTCGGACTAGCGGATACGCAGTATTTT. Translation gives CASSQVGLADTQYF.

The chain joins TRBV21-1 to TRBJ1-2. TRBV21-1 is listed as a pseudogene. This CDR3 is built from 11 residues. The CDR3 nucleotides are TGTGCCAGCAGCAATCTTTATGGCTACACCTTC. Encoded protein: CASSNLYGYTF.

The genes are TRBV6-1 and TRBJ2-5, with D possibly being TRBD2 (5 bases). Germline V gene lookup returns CDR1 MNHNS and CDR2 SASEGT. V was clipped by 9 bases and J by 1 base, with 15 bases between them. The CDR3 has 14 amino acids. The chain's CDR3 is CASGVHGVQETQYF. CDR3 coding DNA: TGTGCCAGTGGAGTGCACGGGGTCCAAGAGACCCAGTACTTC.

The chain employs TRBV28 and TRBJ1-2; TRBD1 agrees at 10 bases. The V gene end was trimmed by 6 bases and the J gene end by 8 bases; junction bases not matched to a gene: 15. This CDR3 is 16 amino acids long. Germline CDR1 MDHEN, CDR2 SYDVKM. In nucleotides, the CDR3 is TGTGCCAGCAGCCAATGGACAGGGGGTTTAATACTAGGCTACACCTTC. Amino acid sequence: CASSQWTGGLILGYTF.

The rearrangement uses TRBV21-1 and TRBJ2-7; the table gives TRBD2 as D, unverified against the DNA. TRBV21-1 is a documented pseudogene. The CDR3 totals 17 residues. CDR3 sequence: CASSKGPVAGVRYEQYF. DNA for the CDR3: TGTGCCAGCAGCAAAGGTCCGGTAGCGGGAGTCCGCTACGAGCAGTACTTC.